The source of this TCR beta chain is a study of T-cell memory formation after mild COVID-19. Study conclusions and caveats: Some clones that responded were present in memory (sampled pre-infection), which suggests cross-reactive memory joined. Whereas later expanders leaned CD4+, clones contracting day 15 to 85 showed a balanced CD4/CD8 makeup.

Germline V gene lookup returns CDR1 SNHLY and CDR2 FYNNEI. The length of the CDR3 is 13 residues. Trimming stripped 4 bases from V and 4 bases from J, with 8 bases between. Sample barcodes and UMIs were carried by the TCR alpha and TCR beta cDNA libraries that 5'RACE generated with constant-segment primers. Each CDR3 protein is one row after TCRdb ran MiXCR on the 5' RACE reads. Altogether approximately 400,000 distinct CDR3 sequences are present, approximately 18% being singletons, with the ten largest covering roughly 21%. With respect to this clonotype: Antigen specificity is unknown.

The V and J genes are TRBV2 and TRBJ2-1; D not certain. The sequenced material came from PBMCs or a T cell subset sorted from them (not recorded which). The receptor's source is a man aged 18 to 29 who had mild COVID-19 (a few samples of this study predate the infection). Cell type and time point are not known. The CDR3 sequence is CASSVFSYNEQFF. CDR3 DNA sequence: TGTGCCAGCAGTGTTTTCAGTTACAATGAGCAGTTCTTC.